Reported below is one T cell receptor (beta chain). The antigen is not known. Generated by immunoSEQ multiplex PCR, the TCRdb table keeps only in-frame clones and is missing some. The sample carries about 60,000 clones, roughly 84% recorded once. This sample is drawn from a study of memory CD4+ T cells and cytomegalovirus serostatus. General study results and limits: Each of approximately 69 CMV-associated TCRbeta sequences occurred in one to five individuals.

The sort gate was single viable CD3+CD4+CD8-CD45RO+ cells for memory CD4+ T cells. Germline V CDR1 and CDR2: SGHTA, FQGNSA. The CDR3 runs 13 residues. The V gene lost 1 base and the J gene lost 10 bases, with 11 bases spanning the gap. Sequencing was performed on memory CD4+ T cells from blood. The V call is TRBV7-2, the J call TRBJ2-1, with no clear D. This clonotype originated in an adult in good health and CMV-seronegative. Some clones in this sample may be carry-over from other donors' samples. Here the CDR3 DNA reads TGTGCCAGCAGCTTAGAACCCCCCAGGGAGCAGTTCTTC. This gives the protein CASSLEPPREQFF.